A selection of T cell receptor beta chains follows, all from one sample in a study of beta chain features in type 1 diabetes. The protocol was immunoSEQ multiplex PCR, while the TCRdb copy is restricted to in-frame clones and leaves out a portion. The sample holds approximately 30,000 clones, 65% seen once. Sequencing was carried out using Tregs from blood. The receptors shown here come from a woman in her 30s with type 1 diabetes. The CDR3 runs from the conserved cysteine through the conserved F or W. Each record gives: V gene, D gene, J gene, clone size, CDR3 DNA, CDR3 protein. A D gene is named only where the DNA matches it firmly. Not every row has a clone size; where given, it reads once, few, many or a size class.

V gene: TRBV4-2
D gene: TRBD1
J gene: TRBJ1-4
clone size: -
CDR3 DNA: TGTGCCAGCAGCCAACCGGGACAGGGCTATGAAAAACTGTTTTTT
CDR3 protein: CASSQPGQGYEKLFF

V gene: TRBV6-1
D gene: -
J gene: TRBJ2-4
clone size: -
CDR3 DNA: TGTGCCAGCATATGGGGACTTGGGGACATTCAGTACTTC
CDR3 protein: CASIWGLGDIQYF

V gene: TRBV7-9
D gene: -
J gene: TRBJ1-2
clone size: -
CDR3 DNA: TGTGCCAGCAGCTCTCAGGGGAGTACCTTGAACTATGGCTACACCTTC
CDR3 protein: CASSSQGSTLNYGYTF

V gene: TRBV28
D gene: TRBD2
J gene: TRBJ2-7
clone size: -
CDR3 DNA: TGTGCCAGCAAACTAGCGGGAGTGAGTGGATACGAGCAGTACTTC
CDR3 protein: CASKLAGVSGYEQYF

V gene: TRBV5-1
D gene: -
J gene: TRBJ2-5
clone size: few
CDR3 DNA: TGCGCCAGCAGCTTGGGGGCAGGGGCAGAGACCCAGTACTTC
CDR3 protein: CASSLGAGAETQYF

V gene: TRBV4-1
D gene: TRBD1
J gene: TRBJ2-5
clone size: -
CDR3 DNA: TGCGCCAGCAGCCAAACTGACAGGGTGGACCAAGAGACCCAGTACTTC
CDR3 protein: CASSQTDRVDQETQYF

V gene: TRBV7-9
D gene: -
J gene: TRBJ2-2
clone size: -
CDR3 DNA: TGTGCCAGCAGCTTACGGTTGACCGGGGAGCTGTTTTTT
CDR3 protein: CASSLRLTGELFF

V gene: TRBV7-9
D gene: TRBD1
J gene: TRBJ2-5
clone size: -
CDR3 DNA: TGTGCCAGCAGTCGCGACAGGGGTGAGACCCAGTACTTC
CDR3 protein: CASSRDRGETQYF

V gene: TRBV30
D gene: TRBD2
J gene: TRBJ2-1
clone size: few
CDR3 DNA: TGTGCCTGGAGAGCTCAGGGGCTAGCGGGTCGAAATGAGCAGTTCTTC
CDR3 protein: CAWRAQGLAGRNEQFF

V gene: TRBV6-6
D gene: -
J gene: TRBJ2-4
clone size: -
CDR3 DNA: TGTGCCAGCAGTCCCAGGGACATTCAGTACTTC
CDR3 protein: CASSPRDIQYF

V gene: TRBV19
D gene: TRBD1
J gene: TRBJ2-1
clone size: -
CDR3 DNA: TGTGCCAGTAGAGAGACAGGGGCTACCTACAATGAGCAGTTCTTC
CDR3 protein: CASRETGATYNEQFF

V gene: TRBV19
D gene: -
J gene: TRBJ1-5
clone size: -
CDR3 DNA: TGTGCCGGGTCCTCGGGGGGCGTACATCAGCCCCAGCATTTT
CDR3 protein: CAGSSGGVHQPQHF

V gene: TRBV5-1
D gene: TRBD2
J gene: TRBJ2-7
clone size: -
CDR3 DNA: TGCGCCAGCAGCTTGGGTGGGACTAGCGGGGAAATTACGAGCGAGCAGTACTTC
CDR3 protein: CASSLGGTSGEITSEQYF

V gene: TRBV30
D gene: -
J gene: TRBJ1-2
clone size: -
CDR3 DNA: TGTGCCTGGAGTGCCTCCGCCACAGGCCCCTATGGCTACACCTTC
CDR3 protein: CAWSASATGPYGYTF

V gene: TRBV5-1
D gene: TRBD2
J gene: TRBJ2-1
clone size: -
CDR3 DNA: TGCGCCAGCACCCCCAGCGGGATATACAATGAGCAGTTCTTC
CDR3 protein: CASTPSGIYNEQFF

V gene: TRBV11-2
D gene: -
J gene: TRBJ1-4
clone size: -
CDR3 DNA: TGTGCCAGCAGCTTGGGGCAAGCTAATGAAAAACTGTTTTTT
CDR3 protein: CASSLGQANEKLFF

V gene: TRBV10-3
D gene: -
J gene: TRBJ2-7
clone size: -
CDR3 DNA: TGTGCCATCAGTGAGAACACCCCCGTAATCTTC
CDR3 protein: CAISENTPVIF

V gene: TRBV5-1
D gene: -
J gene: TRBJ1-1
clone size: once
CDR3 DNA: TGCGCCAGCAGCTCCGGCAGGGCAGAAATTGAAGCTTTCTTT
CDR3 protein: CASSSGRAEIEAFF

V gene: TRBV20-1
D gene: -
J gene: TRBJ1-2
clone size: -
CDR3 DNA: TGCAGTGCTTTGGGGGACACCCGCTACACCTTC
CDR3 protein: CSALGDTRYTF

V gene: TRBV18
D gene: -
J gene: TRBJ1-1
clone size: -
CDR3 DNA: TGTGCCAGCTCACCGCGGCAGAACACTGAAGCTTTCTTT
CDR3 protein: CASSPRQNTEAFF

V gene: TRBV6-5
D gene: -
J gene: TRBJ1-2
clone size: few
CDR3 DNA: TGTGCCAGCAGTTCAGGGGATTACTATGGCTACACCTTC
CDR3 protein: CASSSGDYYGYTF

V gene: TRBV28
D gene: TRBD1
J gene: TRBJ2-6
clone size: -
CDR3 DNA: TGTGCCAGCAACCCTACAGGGGCTGGGGCCAACGTCCTGACTTTC
CDR3 protein: CASNPTGAGANVLTF

V gene: TRBV11-3
D gene: -
J gene: TRBJ1-2
clone size: -
CDR3 DNA: TGTGCCAGCAGCCTCTCTCAGGGCAACTATGGCTACACCTTC
CDR3 protein: CASSLSQGNYGYTF

V gene: TRBV11-1
D gene: -
J gene: TRBJ2-3
clone size: -
CDR3 DNA: TGTGCCAGCAGTGTCGGAGGAATTACAGATACGCAGTATTTT
CDR3 protein: CASSVGGITDTQYF

V gene: TRBV6-5
D gene: TRBD2
J gene: TRBJ2-7
clone size: -
CDR3 DNA: TGTGCCAGCAGTTACTCGACCCGGGAGGGGTTCGAGCAGTACTTC
CDR3 protein: CASSYSTREGFEQYF

V gene: TRBV5-1
D gene: -
J gene: TRBJ1-1
clone size: -
CDR3 DNA: TGCGCCAGCAGCGCATATTCGGACAGTAGGAACACTGAAGCTTTCTTT
CDR3 protein: CASSAYSDSRNTEAFF

V gene: TRBV4-1
D gene: -
J gene: TRBJ1-2
clone size: -
CDR3 DNA: TGCGCCAGCAGCCAATATCATATGACATTGATCTATGGCTACACCTTC
CDR3 protein: CASSQYHMTLIYGYTF

V gene: TRBV28
D gene: TRBD1
J gene: TRBJ1-2
clone size: -
CDR3 DNA: TGTGCCAGCAGACTTGGGGGACAGGGTTATGGCTACACCTTC
CDR3 protein: CASRLGGQGYGYTF

V gene: TRBV5-1
D gene: -
J gene: TRBJ2-5
clone size: few
CDR3 DNA: TGCGCCAGCAGCTTGGATACCGGTCAAGAGACCCAGTACTTC
CDR3 protein: CASSLDTGQETQYF

V gene: TRBV19
D gene: -
J gene: TRBJ1-1
clone size: few
CDR3 DNA: TGTGCCAGTAAGCTGAACACTGAAGCTTTCTTT
CDR3 protein: CASKLNTEAFF

V gene: TRBV2
D gene: -
J gene: TRBJ1-5
clone size: -
CDR3 DNA: TGTGCCAGCAGTGAGCGGAGTGGCAATCAGCCCCAGCATTTT
CDR3 protein: CASSERSGNQPQHF

V gene: TRBV7-9
D gene: -
J gene: TRBJ2-5
clone size: -
CDR3 DNA: TGTGCCAGCAGCTTTACTGGCCAAGAGACCCAGTACTTC
CDR3 protein: CASSFTGQETQYF

V gene: TRBV5-4
D gene: TRBD2
J gene: TRBJ2-1
clone size: -
CDR3 DNA: TGTGCCAGCAGCTTCTTTATTAGGGGCGGGAGAAGGTACAATGAGCAGTTCTTC
CDR3 protein: CASSFFIRGGRRYNEQFF

V gene: TRBV19
D gene: -
J gene: TRBJ1-2
clone size: -
CDR3 DNA: TGTGCCAGTAGTGCGGACTGGTATGGCTACACCTTC
CDR3 protein: CASSADWYGYTF

V gene: TRBV5-1
D gene: -
J gene: TRBJ2-7
clone size: -
CDR3 DNA: TGCGCCAGCAGCTTAAGCGGGTACGGTAACGAGCAGTACTTC
CDR3 protein: CASSLSGYGNEQYF

V gene: TRBV5-1
D gene: -
J gene: TRBJ1-2
clone size: -
CDR3 DNA: TGCGCCAGCAGCTTTGTAGGGGTGGATGGCTACACCTTC
CDR3 protein: CASSFVGVDGYTF

V gene: TRBV6-5
D gene: TRBD1
J gene: TRBJ2-2
clone size: -
CDR3 DNA: TGTGCCAGCAGTTACGTCGGGACAGGCGGTACCGGGGAGCTGTTTTTT
CDR3 protein: CASSYVGTGGTGELFF

V gene: TRBV18
D gene: TRBD2
J gene: TRBJ2-7
clone size: -
CDR3 DNA: TGTGCCAGCTCACCTGGACTAGCGGAAACCTACGAGCAGTACTTC
CDR3 protein: CASSPGLAETYEQYF

V gene: TRBV29-1
D gene: -
J gene: TRBJ2-2
clone size: -
CDR3 DNA: TGCAGCGTTGGAGGACAGCGGCCCGGGGAGCTGTTTTTT
CDR3 protein: CSVGGQRPGELFF

V gene: TRBV29-1
D gene: TRBD2
J gene: TRBJ2-1
clone size: few
CDR3 DNA: TGCAGCTTAAGAGGACTAGCGGGCAATGAGCAGTTCTTC
CDR3 protein: CSLRGLAGNEQFF

V gene: TRBV10-2
D gene: TRBD2
J gene: TRBJ2-7
clone size: -
CDR3 DNA: TGCGCCAGCAGTGAACTAGCGGAGTCCTACGAGCAGTACTTC
CDR3 protein: CASSELAESYEQYF

V gene: TRBV7-3
D gene: -
J gene: TRBJ2-2
clone size: once
CDR3 DNA: TGTGCCAGCAGCTTGGGACAACTAGGCACCGGGGAGCTGTTTTTT
CDR3 protein: CASSLGQLGTGELFF

V gene: TRBV9
D gene: -
J gene: TRBJ2-2
clone size: -
CDR3 DNA: TGTGCCAGCAGCGTAGACGGAGGAACCGGGGAGCTGTTTTTT
CDR3 protein: CASSVDGGTGELFF

V gene: TRBV5-5
D gene: -
J gene: TRBJ2-4
clone size: -
CDR3 DNA: TGTGCCAGCAGCTTGGCCGGAGCCAAAAACATTCAGTACTTC
CDR3 protein: CASSLAGAKNIQYF

V gene: TRBV5-4
D gene: -
J gene: TRBJ2-2
clone size: -
CDR3 DNA: TGTGCCAGCAGCTTGGGGGGGGTGAACACCGGGGAGCTGTTTTTT
CDR3 protein: CASSLGGVNTGELFF

V gene: TRBV19
D gene: -
J gene: TRBJ2-1
clone size: -
CDR3 DNA: TGTGCCAGTAAGTGGGGGCCCTACAATGAGCAGTTCTTC
CDR3 protein: CASKWGPYNEQFF

V gene: TRBV2
D gene: TRBD1
J gene: TRBJ1-1
clone size: -
CDR3 DNA: TGTGCCAGCAGTCTCGACAGGGTGCCTGAAGCTTTCTTT
CDR3 protein: CASSLDRVPEAFF

V gene: TRBV5-1
D gene: -
J gene: TRBJ2-3
clone size: few
CDR3 DNA: TGCGCCAGCAGCCCGGAGTCCAGGGCGGATACGCAGTATTTT
CDR3 protein: CASSPESRADTQYF

V gene: TRBV19
D gene: TRBD2
J gene: TRBJ2-2
clone size: -
CDR3 DNA: TGTGCCAGTAGCCCCATTCAACGGGGACTAGCGGGCACCACCGGGGAGCTGTTTTTT
CDR3 protein: CASSPIQRGLAGTTGELFF

V gene: TRBV28
D gene: -
J gene: TRBJ2-3
clone size: -
CDR3 DNA: TGTGCCACCACGTCCGGTCACACAGATACGCAGTATTTT
CDR3 protein: CATTSGHTDTQYF

V gene: TRBV5-1
D gene: TRBD1
J gene: TRBJ2-5
clone size: -
CDR3 DNA: TGCGCCAGCAGCGAGGGGACAGCGAATCAAGAGACCCAGTACTTC
CDR3 protein: CASSEGTANQETQYF

V gene: TRBV4-1
D gene: TRBD1
J gene: TRBJ1-4
clone size: few
CDR3 DNA: TGCGCCAGCAGCCAACTCGGGACAGGTCGTCGCGAAAAACTGTTTTTT
CDR3 protein: CASSQLGTGRREKLFF

V gene: TRBV9
D gene: -
J gene: TRBJ2-7
clone size: few
CDR3 DNA: TGTGCCAGCAGCGTAACGGACATCTCTTACGAGCAGTACTTC
CDR3 protein: CASSVTDISYEQYF

V gene: TRBV29-1
D gene: TRBD1
J gene: TRBJ1-4
clone size: few
CDR3 DNA: TGCAGCGTTGGTGGGACAGATGCTCGAGAAAAACTGTTTTTT
CDR3 protein: CSVGGTDAREKLFF

V gene: TRBV5-1
D gene: -
J gene: TRBJ1-2
clone size: -
CDR3 DNA: TGCGCCAGCAGCTTTTCTACGGGGGAGATCTATGGCTACACCTTC
CDR3 protein: CASSFSTGEIYGYTF

V gene: TRBV11-3
D gene: TRBD1
J gene: TRBJ2-5
clone size: once
CDR3 DNA: TGTGCCAGCAGTCCACAGGGGCGGGAAGAGACCCAGTACTTC
CDR3 protein: CASSPQGREETQYF

V gene: TRBV28
D gene: TRBD2
J gene: TRBJ2-3
clone size: few
CDR3 DNA: TGTGCCAGCAGTTTTGGGACTAGCGGGAGGCCAGATACGCAGTATTTT
CDR3 protein: CASSFGTSGRPDTQYF

V gene: TRBV2
D gene: TRBD2
J gene: TRBJ2-7
clone size: -
CDR3 DNA: TGTGCCAGCAGTGGACGTGTAGCGGGAGGTTCCAACGAGCAGTACTTC
CDR3 protein: CASSGRVAGGSNEQYF

V gene: TRBV6-5
D gene: TRBD1
J gene: TRBJ1-5
clone size: few
CDR3 DNA: TGTGCCAGCAGTAGGGACAGACATCAGCCCCAGCATTTT
CDR3 protein: CASSRDRHQPQHF